These 8 T cell receptor beta chains came from one sample sequenced in a study of blood T cell repertoires in COVID-19. Clones were sequenced by immunoSEQ multiplex PCR, and TCRdb holds only the in-frame ones, with some missing. The sample carries more than 200,000 clones, less than 90% recorded once. Sequenced: peripheral blood. Receptor source: a woman in her 70s with active or convalescent COVID-19.

This chain uses TRBV6-5 with TRBJ1-2, with TRBD1 as a possible D gene (6 bases). Per the germline V gene, CDR1 is MNHEY and CDR2 is SVGAGI. There are 15 residues in the CDR3. Trimming cost V 5 bases and J 2 bases, with 15 bases left between them. DNA for the CDR3: TGTGCCAGCAGTCGCCCGGGGGGGGGCAACTATGGCTACACCTTC. Translating gives CASSRPGGGNYGYTF.

The chain uses TRBV7-6 and TRBJ1-6; 9 bases match TRBD1. The CDR3 consists of 16 residues. The V and J ends lost 1 base and 10 bases, in that order; junction bases with no gene match: 8. The V gene's germline CDR1 is SGHVS and CDR2 FNYEAQ. For the CDR3, the DNA is TGTGCCAGCAGCTTAGACCCCGGGACAGGGAGATCACCCCTCCACTTT. It yields the protein CASSLDPGTGRSPLHF.

V gene TRBV5-4 combines with J gene TRBJ2-2, with D perhaps TRBD2 (5 bases). Trimming shortened V by 4 bases and J by 4 bases, and 17 bases separated the two germline ends. This CDR3 has 16 amino acids. CDR1 and CDR2 from the germline V gene are SGHNT and YYREEE (reference sequence). The DNA of the CDR3 is TGTGCCAGCAGCCTGCTCTTCGGTAGCGCCACCGGGGAGCTGTTTTTT. Protein sequence: CASSLLFGSATGELFF. Looking up the rest from reference TRBV5-4 and TRBJ2-2 gives the full variable domain: ETGVTQSPTHLIKTRGQQVTLRCSSQSGHNTVSWYQQALGQGPQFIFQYYREEENGRGNFPPRFSGLQFPNYSSELNVNALELDDSALYLCASSLLFGSATGELFFGEGSRLTVL.

This clone was counted a single time. V is TRBV7-8 and J is TRBJ1-5; weak D call: TRBD1 (5 bases). V shed 5 bases and J shed 3 bases, with 14 bases lying between them. The CDR3 covers 15 residues. CDR1 and CDR2 from the germline V gene are SGHVS and FQNEAQ. CDR3 sequence: CASSPGQGPNQPQHF. The CDR3 DNA reads TGTGCCAGCAGCCCAGGCCAGGGTCCCAATCAGCCCCAGCATTTT.

V and J are TRBV28 and TRBJ2-1; D is undetermined. CDR1 is MDHEN and CDR2 is SYDVKM in the germline V gene. The CDR3 has 13 amino acids. V was cut by 1 base and J by 5 bases, with 6 bases left in between. The CDR3 here is CASSLLVNNEQFF. The CDR3 coding sequence is TGTGCCAGCAGTTTATTAGTTAACAATGAGCAGTTCTTC.

The rearrangement links TRBV5-3 to TRBJ2-3; D is possibly TRBD2 (5 bases). TRBV5-3 qualifies as an ORF whose function is uncertain. This CDR3 spans 13 amino acids. Trimming took off 4 bases at V and 6 bases at J, with 12 bases between the two ends. The chain's CDR3 is CARSRRGADTQYF. The CDR3 DNA reads TGTGCCAGAAGCCGCCGGGGAGCCGATACGCAGTATTTT.

The chain has TRBV10-3 and TRBJ1-4, with D maybe TRBD1 (6 bases). Germline assignment: CDR1 ENHRY and CDR2 SYGVKD. V gave up 10 bases and J gave up 0 bases, with 21 bases separating them. The CDR3 spans 17 residues. Here the CDR3 reads CATLPKGQRSTNEKLFF. The DNA of the CDR3 is TGTGCCACACTCCCAAAAGGACAGAGGTCAACTAATGAAAAACTGTTTTTT.

This rearrangement joins TRBV11-2 to TRBJ1-2; D is unresolved. Germline V gene lookup returns CDR1 SGHAT and CDR2 FQNNGV. The CDR3 runs to 14 residues. Between the trimmed V and J ends, which lost 6 bases and 4 bases, there was a span of 15 bases. The CDR3 bases are TGTGCCAGCAGTATGGGAGGGAAGGGCTATGGCTACACCTTC. Residues: CASSMGGKGYGYTF.